The 6 T cell receptor beta chains in this list originate from one sample, sequenced in a study of shared clonotypes between healthy human individuals. It was CD45RO-negative cells, positively selected for CCR7, that made up naive CD8 cells, with terminally differentiated effector memory CD45RA+ cells excluded. Data came from immunoSEQ multiplex PCR; TCRdb stores just in-frame clones and leaves some out. The profile covers about 2.2 million clones, with 93% appearing a single time and about 1.7% taken by the ten largest. The specimen sequenced was naive CD8+ T cells from PBMCs. These receptors all stem from a man between 18 and 29 years old in good health. Some clones in this sample may be carry-over from other donors' samples.

This chain connects TRBV6-1 to TRBJ2-3, with D possibly matching TRBD2 (6 bases). V lost 3 bases and J 4 bases, leaving 14 bases between the germline ends. Per germline, CDR1 MNHNS and CDR2 SASEGT. The CDR3 totals 15 residues. DNA for the CDR3: TGTGCCAGCAGTGATGGAGTCAGGGACTCAGATACGCAGTATTTT. This gives the protein CASSDGVRDSDTQYF.

The chain joins TRBV7-9 to TRBJ2-2; weak D call: TRBD2 (6 bases). Germline V gene lookup returns CDR1 SEHNR and CDR2 FQNEAQ (reference sequence). The CDR3 is made up of 12 amino acids. V was cut by 4 bases and J by 11 bases, with 11 bases left in between. CDR3 sequence reads: CASSWDSSELFF. Here the CDR3 DNA reads TGTGCCAGCAGCTGGGACTCCTCTGAGCTGTTTTTT.

V usage is TRBV5-6 and J usage is TRBJ1-2; perhaps TRBD1 as D (5 bases). V was shortened by 2 bases and J by 5 bases, with 19 bases between the two germline ends. Germline-derived CDR1 and CDR2 are SGHDT and YYEEEE. The CDR3 is 16 residues long. CDR3 protein: CASSLPGQGIVYGYTF. The CDR3 DNA reads TGTGCCAGCAGCTTACCGGGGCAGGGAATTGTGTATGGCTACACCTTC.

This chain joins TRBV7-9 and TRBJ2-7, with a tentative D call TRBD1 (6 bases). There are 16 residues in the CDR3. CDR1 is SEHNR, CDR2 FQNEAQ, per germline (reference sequence). Between the trimmed V and J ends, which lost 2 bases and 0 bases, there was a span of 14 bases. The CDR3 region is CASSLSGHLSSYEQYF. CDR3 bases: TGTGCCAGCAGCTTATCGGGACACCTATCCTCCTACGAGCAGTACTTC.

The V gene is TRBV11-2, the J gene TRBJ2-4; D is unclear. Between the trimmed V and J ends, which lost 4 bases and 5 bases, there was a span of 9 bases. The CDR3 length is 13 residues. Germline V gene sequence: CDR1 SGHAT, CDR2 FQNNGV. The DNA for the CDR3 is TGTGCCAGCAGCTCCGGGCCCCAAAACATTCAGTACTTC. It is translated as CASSSGPQNIQYF.

The chain recombines TRBV6-6 with TRBJ1-4; tentatively, D is TRBD1 (6 bases). Trimming shortened V by 2 bases and J by 9 bases, and 10 bases separated the two germline ends. CDR1 MNHNY and CDR2 SVGAGI come from the germline V gene (reference sequence). The length of the CDR3 is 13 residues. This CDR3 reads CASSYQGNQKLFF. The CDR3 DNA reads as TGTGCCAGCAGTTACCAGGGGAACCAAAAACTGTTTTTT.